These 29 T cell receptor beta chains were sequenced from one sample in a study of OX40 agonist ivuxolimab in advanced cancers. Sequencing was performed with immunoSEQ multiplex PCR; in TCRdb, only in-frame clones are kept and a portion is missing. This table has 53,000 or so clones, 85% appearing once. Sequencing used CD4+ or CD8+ T cells sorted from blood, obtained in a trial of the OX40 agonist ivuxolimab. Receptors were obtained from an adult with an advanced solid tumor such as melanoma, head and neck, liver or kidney cancer.

The chain carries TRBV15 and TRBJ1-2; D possibly corresponds to TRBD1 (5 bases). The CDR3 covers 16 residues. V was shortened by 1 base and J by 2 bases, with 14 bases between the two germline ends. Germline loops: CDR1 LNHNV, CDR2 YYDKDF (reference sequence). This CDR3 is CATSRVYGAGNYGYTF. The CDR3 DNA is TGTGCCACCAGCAGAGTGTATGGGGCCGGGAACTATGGCTACACCTTC.

The gene calls are TRBV11-3 and TRBJ1-1; TRBD1 matches at 8 bases. This CDR3 region has 14 residues. Per germline, CDR1 SGHNT and CDR2 YENEEA. The V gene end was trimmed by 6 bases and the J gene end by 6 bases; junction bases not matched to a gene: 9. Here the CDR3 DNA reads TGTGCCAGCAGTAGGACAGGGAGGGGGCCTGAAGCTTTCTTT. This gives the protein CASSRTGRGPEAFF. Full variable domain (outside the CDR3, taken from reference TRBV11-3 and TRBJ1-1): EAGVVQSPRYKIIEKKQPVAFWCNPISGHNTLYWYLQNLGQGPELLIRYENEEAVDDSQLPKDRFSAERLKGVDSTLKIQPAELGDSAVYLCASSRTGRGPEAFFGQGTRLTVV.

The chain uses TRBV5-1 and TRBJ2-7; D may match TRBD1 or TRBD2 (7 bases each). Trimming took 7 bases from V and 4 from J, leaving 21 bases between them. The CDR3 has 15 amino acids. Germline CDR1 SGHRS, CDR2 YFSETQ. The DNA of the CDR3 is TGCGCCAGCGCCTACAGGGGAGGGGGTGGATACGAGCAGTACTTC. Translation gives CASAYRGGGGYEQYF.

The chain carries TRBV4-1 and TRBJ1-2, with a tentative D call TRBD1 (6 bases). The CDR3 is 15 amino acids. Trimming pared 4 bases from V and 0 bases from J, leaving 12 bases between. The V gene's germline CDR1 is MGHRA and CDR2 YSYEKL. The CDR3 DNA follows: TGCGCCAGCAGCCGAGGACAGCAAACTAACTATGGCTACACCTTC. It specifies CASSRGQQTNYGYTF.

This clone was detected once. This sequence joins TRBV25-1 and TRBJ1-3, with no clear D. Germline V gives CDR1 MGHDK, CDR2 SYGVNS. The germline V and J ends were trimmed by 1 base and 0 bases, with 4 bases remaining between them. This CDR3 spans 14 amino acids. CDR3 sequence: CASSESSSGNTIYF. For the CDR3, the DNA is TGTGCCAGCAGTGAATCTTCCTCTGGAAACACCATATATTTT.

This clone appeared a few times. The chain carries TRBV5-1 and TRBJ1-2; 7 bases are a match to TRBD1. V gave up 3 bases and J gave up 4 bases; unmatched junction bases: 6. CDR3 length: 14 residues. Germline V gives CDR1 SGHRS, CDR2 YFSETQ. CDR3 sequence: CASSYGDSPYGYTF. The CDR3 DNA reads TGCGCCAGCAGCTACGGGGACAGCCCCTATGGCTACACCTTC.

This clone showed up just a few times. The chain couples TRBV11-1 to TRBJ1-1; D possibly corresponds to TRBD1 (5 bases). Trimming removed 5 bases at V and 1 base at J, with 14 bases between. The CDR3 is made up of 15 amino acids. Per germline, CDR1 SGHAT and CDR2 FQDESV (reference sequence). Here the CDR3 DNA reads TGTGCCAGCAGCACGCCGGGACGGAGGAACACTGAAGCTTTCTTT. Protein product: CASSTPGRRNTEAFF. The full variable domain, with the rest looked up from reference TRBV11-1 and TRBJ1-1, is EAEVAQSPRYKITEKSQAVAFWCDPISGHATLYWYRQILGQGPELLVQFQDESVVDDSQLPKDRFSAERLKGVDSTLKIQPAELGDSAMYLCASSTPGRRNTEAFFGQGTRLTVV.

The rearrangement links TRBV11-2 to TRBJ1-5; D call uncertain. The V end lost 3 bases, the J end lost 4 bases, and 13 bases lay between the germline ends. The CDR3 totals 15 residues. Germline CDR1 SGHAT, CDR2 FQNNGV. The CDR3 is CASSFRAGGNQPQHF. CDR3 sequence (DNA): TGTGCCAGCAGCTTTAGGGCGGGCGGAAATCAGCCCCAGCATTTT.

The V call is TRBV19, the J call TRBJ2-2; D call uncertain. Germline V CDR1 and CDR2: LNHDA, SQIVND (reference sequence). V lost 10 bases, J lost 2 bases, and 11 bases lay in between. CDR3 length: 13 residues. The CDR3 DNA reads TGTGCCACTCCAGACACTAACACCGGGGAGCTGTTTTTT. This sequence encodes CATPDTNTGELFF.

This clone was counted between two and nine times. CDR3 nucleotides: TGTGCCAGCAGCCCGACTAGCGGGGGGCTAGCCAAAAACATTCAGTACTTC. It codes for CASSPTSGGLAKNIQYF. The chain couples TRBV7-2 to TRBJ2-4; TRBD2 agrees at 13 bases. The germline V gene has CDR1 SGHTA and CDR2 FQGNSA. This CDR3 spans 17 amino acids. J lost 0 bases, V lost 5 bases, and 4 bases had no gene match.

This rearrangement joins TRBV19 to TRBJ1-3, with D possibly matching TRBD1 (5 bases). The CDR3 has 16 residues. Germline-derived CDR1 and CDR2 are LNHDA and SQIVND (reference sequence). V was shortened by 4 bases and J by 2 bases, with 15 bases between the two germline ends. As DNA, the CDR3 is TGTGCCAGTAGTACCCGGGACCTTAAAACTGGAAACACCATATATTTT. Its protein is CASSTRDLKTGNTIYF.

This rearrangement joins TRBV14 to TRBJ2-7; no clear D. The V gene lost 1 base and the J gene lost 6 bases, with 4 bases spanning the gap. CDR3 size: 11 residues. Per the germline V gene, CDR1 is SGHDN and CDR2 is FVKESK. The CDR3 here is CASSQVGEQYF. The CDR3 DNA reads as TGTGCCAGCAGCCAAGTAGGCGAGCAGTACTTC.

The chain uses TRBV5-4 and TRBJ1-2; 9 nucleotides align to TRBD1. Germline loops: CDR1 SGHNT, CDR2 YYREEE (reference sequence). V trimming: 1 base; J trimming: 3 bases; junction bases outside the gene matches: 7. The CDR3 length is 16 residues. The CDR3 is CASSLTGTGNDYGYTF. CDR3 bases: TGTGCCAGCAGCTTGACCGGGACAGGGAACGACTATGGCTACACCTTC.

The gene calls are TRBV10-3 and TRBJ2-7; 10 positions match TRBD1. CDR1 ENHRY and CDR2 SYGVKD come from the germline V gene. Unmatched junction bases numbered 18, after V lost 6 bases and J lost 4 bases. There are 18 residues in the CDR3. The CDR3: CAIRRTGGGTEASYEQYF. CDR3 bases: TGTGCCATCAGAAGGACAGGGGGAGGGACTGAGGCTAGTTACGAGCAGTACTTC.

Concerning this clone itself: One end of the junction varies from germline; a read error may be responsible. The genes are TRBV7-9 and TRBJ1-2; a weak D match, TRBD1 (5 bases). This CDR3 is 11 amino acids long. Germline V gene sequence: CDR1 SEHNR, CDR2 FQNEAQ (reference sequence). Here the CDR3 DNA reads TGTGCCAGCAGCTCCCGGGACGGCCTATCCTTC. It translates to CASSSRDGLSF.

The chain uses TRBV5-4 and TRBJ2-7, with 7 bases lining up with TRBD2. Germline assignment: CDR1 SGHNT and CDR2 YYREEE (reference sequence). The V segment lost 4 bases and the J segment 4 bases; nucleotides outside the gene matches: 8. The CDR3 loop spans 14 amino acids. CDR3 in DNA: TGTGCCAGCAGCCCTCCTGGGCGGGAGTACGAGCAGTACTTC. This codes for CASSPPGREYEQYF.

The rearrangement links TRBV30 to TRBJ2-4; D gene uncertain. This CDR3 has 12 amino acids. V was cut by 2 bases and J by 6 bases, with 8 bases left in between. Germline loops: CDR1 GTSNPN, CDR2 SVGIG (reference sequence). CDR3 coding DNA: TGTGCCTGGAGTTGGGATGGAAACATTCAGTACTTC. Translated, it gives CAWSWDGNIQYF.

The chain joins TRBV5-4 to TRBJ1-4; 7 bases align to TRBD1. In germline, CDR1 is SGHNT, CDR2 YYREEE (reference sequence). V trimming: 4 bases; J trimming: 6 bases; junction bases outside the gene matches: 6. The CDR3 has 14 residues. As DNA, the CDR3 is TGTGCCAGCAGCCCGGACAGGTTATATGAAAAACTGTTTTTT. Protein product: CASSPDRLYEKLFF.

CDR3 DNA sequence: TGTGCCTGGAGTGTAAACGCAAACTATGGCTACACCTTC. Amino acid sequence: CAWSVNANYGYTF. V is TRBV30 and J is TRBJ1-2; D is undetermined. The length of the CDR3 is 13 residues. CDR1 is GTSNPN and CDR2 is SVGIG in the germline V gene (reference sequence). Trimming removed 0 bases at V and 2 bases at J, with 7 bases between.

This chain connects TRBV18 to TRBJ2-7; D not certain. V lost 4 bases and J lost 2, with 12 bases in between. The germline V gene has CDR1 KGHSH and CDR2 LQKENI. The CDR3 covers 14 residues. The CDR3 region is CASSLQASTYEQYF. CDR3 nucleotide sequence: TGTGCCAGCTCACTCCAGGCGTCGACCTACGAGCAGTACTTC.

The chain recombines TRBV5-4 with TRBJ2-7; 9 nucleotides agree with TRBD1. This CDR3 has 15 residues. J gave up 3 bases and V 4 bases, and 8 bases lay outside the gene matches. Germline assignment: CDR1 SGHNT and CDR2 YYREEE (reference sequence). This CDR3 is CASSMPGQGHYEQYF. The CDR3 nucleotides are TGTGCCAGCAGCATGCCGGGACAGGGCCACTACGAGCAGTACTTC.

The V gene is TRBV19, the J gene TRBJ2-3; either TRBD1 or TRBD2 may supply D (5 bases each). The CDR3 is 14 amino acids. Trimming left V 3 bases short and J 4 bases short, with 11 bases between. Germline CDR1 LNHDA, CDR2 SQIVND (reference sequence). The DNA of the CDR3 is TGTGCCAGTAGTATCGCAGGGAGCGCAGATACGCAGTATTTT. Translated, it gives CASSIAGSADTQYF.

The chain has TRBV9 and TRBJ1-1, with D possibly TRBD1 on 5 matching bases. CDR1 SGDLS and CDR2 YYNGEE come from the germline V gene. The CDR3 is 15 residues long. Between the trimmed V and J ends, which lost 0 bases and 1 base, there was a span of 10 bases. The CDR3 loop reads CASSVDGASNTEAFF. CDR3 nucleotides: TGTGCCAGCAGCGTAGATGGGGCCTCGAACACTGAAGCTTTCTTT.

The table lists this clone with a count of one. J is TRBJ1-2 and V is TRBV6-5; D unclear. The CDR3 runs to 12 residues. Trimming took 4 bases from V and 7 from J, leaving 10 bases between them. The germline CDR1 and CDR2 sequences are MNHEY and SVGAGI. The CDR3 bases are TGTGCCAGCAGTTTGGCAGGCGGTGGCTACACCTTC. Translation gives CASSLAGGGYTF.

As for this clone: Other DNA sequences in this sample translate to the same CDR3. The chain uses TRBV7-2 and TRBJ2-5; 8 bases are shared with TRBD1. J lost 5 bases, V lost 4 bases, and 3 bases had no gene match. The CDR3 is 13 amino acids. CDR1 SGHTA and CDR2 FQGNSA come from the germline V gene. CDR3 bases: TGTGCCAGCAGCTCCCACAGGGGGGAGACCCAGTACTTC. It specifies CASSSHRGETQYF.

The J gene is TRBJ2-3, the V gene TRBV25-1; 10 nucleotides line up with TRBD1. This CDR3 comprises 14 residues. The V gene's germline CDR1 is MGHDK and CDR2 SYGVNS. The ends lost 4 bases at V and 3 bases at J; junction bases unmatched: 1. This chain's CDR3 is CASSGQGATDTQYF. Here the CDR3 DNA reads TGTGCCAGCAGTGGACAGGGGGCAACAGATACGCAGTATTTT.

V and J are TRBV30 and TRBJ2-7, with 8 bases identical to TRBD2. Germline CDR1 and CDR2: GTSNPN and SVGIG (reference sequence). The J segment lost 3 bases and the V segment lost 5 bases, leaving 0 bases of the junction unmatched. The CDR3 has 11 residues. Here the CDR3 reads CAWGTSYEQYF. In DNA form, the CDR3 reads TGTGCCTGGGGGACTAGCTACGAGCAGTACTTC.

This chain links TRBV11-3 with TRBJ1-5; D call uncertain. This CDR3 comprises 14 residues. Germline V CDR1 and CDR2: SGHNT, YENEEA. Trimming took off 2 bases at V and 2 bases at J, with 7 bases between the two ends. CDR3 region: CASSLHGGNQPQHF. The CDR3 DNA reads as TGTGCCAGCAGCTTACACGGCGGCAATCAGCCCCAGCATTTT.

This clone occurred once. The J gene is TRBJ2-5, the V gene TRBV5-1, with a possible D match to TRBD2 (7 bases). Trimming shortened V by 5 bases and J by 4 bases, and 18 bases separated the two germline ends. The germline V gene has CDR1 SGHRS and CDR2 YFSETQ. This CDR3 contains 15 residues. Written as DNA, the CDR3 is TGCGCCAGCAGTCTAGCGGCCTTAGGGGGAGAGACCCAGTACTTC. This codes for CASSLAALGGETQYF.